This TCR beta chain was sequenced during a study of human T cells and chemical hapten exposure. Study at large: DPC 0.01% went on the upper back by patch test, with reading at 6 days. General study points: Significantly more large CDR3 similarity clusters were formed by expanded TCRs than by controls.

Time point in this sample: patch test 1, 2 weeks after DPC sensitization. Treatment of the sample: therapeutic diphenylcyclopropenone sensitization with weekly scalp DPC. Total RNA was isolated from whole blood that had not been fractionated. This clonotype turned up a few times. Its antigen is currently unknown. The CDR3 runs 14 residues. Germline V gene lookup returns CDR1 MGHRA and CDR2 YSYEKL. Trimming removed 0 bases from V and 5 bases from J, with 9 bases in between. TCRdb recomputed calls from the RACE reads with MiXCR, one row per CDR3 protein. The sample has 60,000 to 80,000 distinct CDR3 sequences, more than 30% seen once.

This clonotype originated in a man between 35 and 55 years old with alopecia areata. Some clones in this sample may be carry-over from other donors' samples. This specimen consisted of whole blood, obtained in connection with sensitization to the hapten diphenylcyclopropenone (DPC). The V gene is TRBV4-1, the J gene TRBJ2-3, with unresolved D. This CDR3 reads CASSQDPGVDTQYF. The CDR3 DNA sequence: TGCGCCAGCAGCCAAGATCCAGGAGTAGATACGCAGTATTTT.